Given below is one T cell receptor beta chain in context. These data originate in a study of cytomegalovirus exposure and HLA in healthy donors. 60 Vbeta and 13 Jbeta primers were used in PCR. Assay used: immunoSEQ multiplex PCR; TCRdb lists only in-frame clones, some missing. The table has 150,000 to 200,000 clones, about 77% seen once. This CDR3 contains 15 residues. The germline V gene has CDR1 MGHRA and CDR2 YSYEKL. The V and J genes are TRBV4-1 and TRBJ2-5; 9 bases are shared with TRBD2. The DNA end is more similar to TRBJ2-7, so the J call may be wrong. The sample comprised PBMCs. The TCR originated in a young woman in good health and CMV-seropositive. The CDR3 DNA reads TGCGCCAGCAGCTCGTCTCTAGCGGGGTACTACGAGCAGTACTTC. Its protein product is CASSSSLAGYYEQYF.